This T cell receptor beta chain was documented in a study of regulatory T cells in long-lasting Graves disease. HTBI primers from iRepertoire and Arm-PCR of CDR3 regions yielded the TCR beta libraries. Via MiXCR, TCRdb re-called the multiplex PCR reads, giving one row per CDR3 protein. The sample lists under 800,000 distinct CDR3 sequences; around 15% were seen once. V dropped 0 bases and J dropped 7; count of bases not matched to a gene: 7. Germline V gene sequence: CDR1 LNHNV, CDR2 YYDKDF (reference sequence). The CDR3 is made up of 16 amino acids. This clonotype showed up just a few times. Regarding time point: newly diagnosed GD, antithyroid drugs for less than 3 months. From RNA extracted from PBMCs, the TCR library was made. These data also featured in a second study, about T cells in Graves' hyperthyroidism and ophthalmopathy. Per that study: TCR CDR3 regions were first amplified by RT-PCR with HTBI primers.

The sample in question was peripheral blood mononuclear cells (PBMCs), obtained at new diagnosis, from a patient treated with antithyroid drugs. The chain recombines TRBV15 with TRBJ2-2; the match to TRBD2 covers 8 bases. This clonotype was obtained from a woman younger than 45 with Graves disease. CDR3: CATSRDQREFVGELFF. As DNA, the CDR3 is TGTGCCACCAGCAGAGACCAGCGGGAGTTTGTCGGGGAGCTGTTTTTT.